These 4 T cell receptor beta chains were sequenced from one sample in a study of post-analysis software for immune sequencing data. Their antigen targets remain unknown. Carried by the TCR beta cDNA libraries were unique molecular identifiers. TCRdb fed the PCR reads into MiXCR, producing one record per CDR3 protein. The sample has roughly 600,000 distinct CDR3 sequences, 44% seen once. Study findings and constraints: Compared with controls, patients had more of 4 or 5 TRBV segments, including TRBV5-6, TRBV5-1 and TRBV20-1.

The sample consisted of blood. These receptors were taken from a girl under 18 with multiple sclerosis.

The chain employs TRBV20-1 and TRBJ2-7; D is uncertain. Germline-derived CDR1 and CDR2 are DFQATT and SNEGSKA (reference sequence). The CDR3 extends over 11 amino acids. Deletions cut 1 base from V and 6 bases from J, with 7 bases between. In DNA form, the CDR3 reads TGCAGTGCTAGAGCCCTTTCCGAGCAGTACTTC. Its translation is CSARALSEQYF.

The chain is built from TRBV5-1 and TRBJ2-7; TRBD2 matches at 14 bases. Unmatched junction bases numbered 7, after V lost 3 bases and J lost 5 bases. Germline V gene sequence: CDR1 SGHRS, CDR2 YFSETQ. This CDR3 has 16 amino acids. CDR3: CASSSGTSGSFHEQYF. CDR3 sequence (DNA): TGCGCCAGCAGCTCCGGGACTAGCGGGAGTTTCCACGAGCAGTACTTC.

This chain joins TRBV12-3 or TRBV12-4 and TRBJ2-7; TRBD1 matches 9 bases. The J call may be faulty, since TRBJ2-5 better matches the DNA end. The length of the CDR3 is 16 residues. The CDR3 region has the DNA TGTGCCAGCAGTTTAGTTTGGGACAGGGTAGGAGAGACCCAGTACTTC. Translation gives CASSLVWDRVGETQYF.

The chain couples TRBV20-1 to TRBJ2-6; maybe TRBD2 (6 bases). The germline CDR1 and CDR2 sequences are DFQATT and SNEGSKA (reference sequence). There are 15 residues in the CDR3. V lost 3 bases and J 0 bases, leaving 9 bases between the germline ends. This CDR3 is CSASQGGSGANVLTF. CDR3 in DNA: TGCAGTGCTAGTCAGGGAGGCTCTGGGGCCAACGTCCTGACTTTC.